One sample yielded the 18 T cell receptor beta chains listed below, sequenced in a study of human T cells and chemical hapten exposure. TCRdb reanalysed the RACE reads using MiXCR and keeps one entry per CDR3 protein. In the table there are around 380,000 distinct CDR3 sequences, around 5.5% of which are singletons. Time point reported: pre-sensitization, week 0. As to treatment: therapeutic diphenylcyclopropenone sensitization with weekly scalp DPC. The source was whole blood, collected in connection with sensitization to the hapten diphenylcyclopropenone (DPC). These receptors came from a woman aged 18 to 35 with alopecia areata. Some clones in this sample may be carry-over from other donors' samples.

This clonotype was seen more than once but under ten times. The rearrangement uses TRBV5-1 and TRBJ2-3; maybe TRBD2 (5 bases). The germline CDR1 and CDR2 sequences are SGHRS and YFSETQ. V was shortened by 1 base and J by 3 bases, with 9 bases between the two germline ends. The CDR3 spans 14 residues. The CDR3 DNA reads TGCGCCAGCAGCTTGTTTCCGGGAACAGATACGCAGTATTTT. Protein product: CASSLFPGTDTQYF.

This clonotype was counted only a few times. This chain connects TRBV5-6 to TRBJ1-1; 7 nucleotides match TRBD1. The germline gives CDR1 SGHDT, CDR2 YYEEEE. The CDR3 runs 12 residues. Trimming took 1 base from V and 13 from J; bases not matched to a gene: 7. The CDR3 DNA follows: TGTGCCAGCAGCTTGTTTGGGACAGCTATTTTCTTT. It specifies CASSLFGTAIFF.

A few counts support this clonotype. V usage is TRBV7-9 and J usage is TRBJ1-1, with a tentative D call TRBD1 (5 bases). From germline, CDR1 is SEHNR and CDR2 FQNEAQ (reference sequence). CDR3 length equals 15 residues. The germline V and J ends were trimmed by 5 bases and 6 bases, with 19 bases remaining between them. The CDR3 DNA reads TGTGCCAGCAGCAATTTCCGAAGGGGCGAGGCTGAAGCTTTCTTT. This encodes CASSNFRRGEAEAFF.

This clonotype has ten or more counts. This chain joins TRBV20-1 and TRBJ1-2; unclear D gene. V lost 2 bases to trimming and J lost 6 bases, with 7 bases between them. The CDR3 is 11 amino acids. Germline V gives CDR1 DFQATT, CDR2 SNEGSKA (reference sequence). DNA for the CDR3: TGCAGTGCTAGAAAGGATGATGGCTACACCTTC. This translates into CSARKDDGYTF.

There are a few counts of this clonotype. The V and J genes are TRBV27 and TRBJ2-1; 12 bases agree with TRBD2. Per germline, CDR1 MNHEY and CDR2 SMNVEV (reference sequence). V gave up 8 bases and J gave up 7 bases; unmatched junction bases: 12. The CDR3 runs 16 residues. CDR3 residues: CASAILLAGGYNEQFF. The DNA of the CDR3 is TGTGCCAGCGCTATTCTTCTAGCGGGGGGGTATAATGAGCAGTTCTTC.

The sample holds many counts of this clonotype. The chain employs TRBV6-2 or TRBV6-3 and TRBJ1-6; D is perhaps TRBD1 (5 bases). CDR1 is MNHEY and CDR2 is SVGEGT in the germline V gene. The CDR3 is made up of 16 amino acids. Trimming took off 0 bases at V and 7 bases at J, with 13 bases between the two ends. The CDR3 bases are TGTGCCAGCAGTTACTCGAGGGGACTGGCAAATTCACCCCTCCACTTT. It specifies CASSYSRGLANSPLHF.

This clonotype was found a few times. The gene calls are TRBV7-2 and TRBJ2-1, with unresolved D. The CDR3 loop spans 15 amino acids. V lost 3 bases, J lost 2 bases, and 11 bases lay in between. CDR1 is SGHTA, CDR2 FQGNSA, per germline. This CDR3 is CASSFRKLPYNEQFF. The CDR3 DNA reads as TGTGCCAGCAGCTTCCGCAAGTTGCCCTACAATGAGCAGTTCTTC.

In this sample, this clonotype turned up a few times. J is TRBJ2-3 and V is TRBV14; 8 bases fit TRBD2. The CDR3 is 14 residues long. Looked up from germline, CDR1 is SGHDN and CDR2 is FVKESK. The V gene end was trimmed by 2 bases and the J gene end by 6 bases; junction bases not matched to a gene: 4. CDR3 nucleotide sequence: TGTGCCAGCAGCCAATATCCTAGCGGGGATACGCAGTATTTT. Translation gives CASSQYPSGDTQYF.

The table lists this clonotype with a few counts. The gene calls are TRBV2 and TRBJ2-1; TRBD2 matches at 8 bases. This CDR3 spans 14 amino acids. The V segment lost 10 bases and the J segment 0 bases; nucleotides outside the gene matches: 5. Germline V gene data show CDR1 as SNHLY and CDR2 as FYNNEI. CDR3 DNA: TGTGCCATCGAGCGGGGGAGCTCCTACAATGAGCAGTTCTTC. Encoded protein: CAIERGSSYNEQFF. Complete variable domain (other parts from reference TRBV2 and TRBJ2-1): EPEVTQTPSHQVTQMGQEVILRCVPISNHLYFYWYRQILGQKVEFLVSFYNNEISEKSEIFDDQFSVERPDGSNFTLKIRSTKLEDSAMYFCAIERGSSYNEQFFGPGTRLTVL.

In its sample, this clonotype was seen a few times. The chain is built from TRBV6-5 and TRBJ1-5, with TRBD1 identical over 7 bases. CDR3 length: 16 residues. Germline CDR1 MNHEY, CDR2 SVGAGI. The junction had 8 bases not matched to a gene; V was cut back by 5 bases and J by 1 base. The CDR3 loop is CASSAYRGKSNQPQHF. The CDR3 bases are TGTGCCAGCAGTGCCTACAGGGGAAAGAGCAATCAGCCCCAGCATTTT.

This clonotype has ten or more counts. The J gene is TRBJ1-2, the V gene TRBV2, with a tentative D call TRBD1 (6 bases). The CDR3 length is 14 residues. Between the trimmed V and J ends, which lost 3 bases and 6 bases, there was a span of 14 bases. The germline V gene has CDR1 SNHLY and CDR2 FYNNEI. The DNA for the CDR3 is TGTGCCAGCAGTGATTTGGGGGGCTTTGATGGCTACACCTTC. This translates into CASSDLGGFDGYTF.

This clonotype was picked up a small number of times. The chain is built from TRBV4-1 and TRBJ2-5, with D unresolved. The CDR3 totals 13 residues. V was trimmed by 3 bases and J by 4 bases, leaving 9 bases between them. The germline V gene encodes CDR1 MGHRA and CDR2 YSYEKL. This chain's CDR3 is CASSHPATETQYF. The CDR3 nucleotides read TGCGCCAGCAGCCACCCCGCGACAGAGACCCAGTACTTC.

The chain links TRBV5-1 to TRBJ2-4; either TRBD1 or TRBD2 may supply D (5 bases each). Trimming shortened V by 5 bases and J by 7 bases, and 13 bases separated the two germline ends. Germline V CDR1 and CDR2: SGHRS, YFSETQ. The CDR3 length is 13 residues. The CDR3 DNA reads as TGCGCCAGCAGATCCCACGAGGGGAACATTCAGTACTTC. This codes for CASRSHEGNIQYF.

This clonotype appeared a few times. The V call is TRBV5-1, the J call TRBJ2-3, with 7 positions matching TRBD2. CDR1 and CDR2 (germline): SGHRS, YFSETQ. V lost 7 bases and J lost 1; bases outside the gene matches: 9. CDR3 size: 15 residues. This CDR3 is CASQWGGSRTDTQYF. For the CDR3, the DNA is TGCGCCAGCCAATGGGGGGGAAGTCGCACAGATACGCAGTATTTT.

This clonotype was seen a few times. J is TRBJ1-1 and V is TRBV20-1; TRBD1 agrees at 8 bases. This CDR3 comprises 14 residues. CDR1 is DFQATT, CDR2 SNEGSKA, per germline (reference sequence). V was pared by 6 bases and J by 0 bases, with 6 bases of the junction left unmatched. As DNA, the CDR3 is TGCAGTGCCAAGGACAGGGCCATGAACACTGAAGCTTTCTTT. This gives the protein CSAKDRAMNTEAFF.

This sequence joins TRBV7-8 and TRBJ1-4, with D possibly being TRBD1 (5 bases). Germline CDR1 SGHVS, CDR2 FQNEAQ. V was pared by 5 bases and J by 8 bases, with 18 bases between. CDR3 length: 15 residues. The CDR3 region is CASSPSGGEGEKLFF. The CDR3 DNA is TGTGCCAGCAGCCCCAGCGGGGGAGAAGGAGAAAAACTGTTTTTT.

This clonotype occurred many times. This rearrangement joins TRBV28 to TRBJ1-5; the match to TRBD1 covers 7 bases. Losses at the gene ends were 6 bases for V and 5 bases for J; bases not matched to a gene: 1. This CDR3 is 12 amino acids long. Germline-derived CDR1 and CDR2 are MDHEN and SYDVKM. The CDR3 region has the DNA TGTGCCAGCAGCCAGGGGGATCAGCCCCAGCATTTT. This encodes CASSQGDQPQHF.

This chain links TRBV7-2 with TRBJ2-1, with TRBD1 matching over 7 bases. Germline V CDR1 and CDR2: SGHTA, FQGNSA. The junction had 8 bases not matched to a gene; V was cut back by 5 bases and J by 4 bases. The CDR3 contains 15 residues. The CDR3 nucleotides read TGTGCCAGCAGCCCCCGGACAGGCGGGTACAATGAGCAGTTCTTC. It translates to CASSPRTGGYNEQFF.